These T cell receptor beta chains were read from a single sample in a study of blood T cell repertoires in COVID-19. Sequencing was performed with immunoSEQ multiplex PCR; in TCRdb, only in-frame clones are kept and a portion is missing. The sample lists under 250,000 clones; 80% to 90% were seen once. Sequencing used peripheral blood. These receptor sequences come from a man aged 35 to 55 with active or convalescent COVID-19. Each CDR3 is given with its conserved first and last residue. Each record gives: clone size, V gene, D gene, J gene, CDR3 DNA, CDR3 protein. A D gene is named only where the DNA matches it firmly. The size field is filled for only some rows; it gives once, few, many or a size class.

abundance: few; v_gene: TRBV4-1; d_gene: -; j_gene: TRBJ1-4; CDR3nt: TGCGCCAGCGCCCTACGCTTTGCAACTAATGAAAAACTGTTTTTT; CDR3aa: CASALRFATNEKLFF
abundance: -; v_gene: TRBV5-1; d_gene: -; j_gene: TRBJ1-4; CDR3nt: TGCGCCAGCAGCGATGGGGCAGGGCTGGACGAAAAACTGTTTTTT; CDR3aa: CASSDGAGLDEKLFF
abundance: -; v_gene: TRBV6-5; d_gene: -; j_gene: TRBJ1-5; CDR3nt: TGTGCCAGCTCGGCAGGGTACAATCAGCCCCAGCATTTT; CDR3aa: CASSAGYNQPQHF
abundance: -; v_gene: TRBV6-5; d_gene: -; j_gene: TRBJ2-3; CDR3nt: TGTGCCAGCAGTCCCCTAGAAGGCACAGATACGCAGTATTTT; CDR3aa: CASSPLEGTDTQYF
abundance: -; v_gene: TRBV6-6; d_gene: TRBD2; j_gene: TRBJ2-7; CDR3nt: TGTGCCAGCAGGCCCACCGGGACTAGCAGTTCCTACGAGCAGTACTTC; CDR3aa: CASRPTGTSSSYEQYF
abundance: -; v_gene: TRBV28; d_gene: -; j_gene: TRBJ1-2; CDR3nt: TGTGCCAGCAGTACAGGACCGGGGGATAAGAGCTATGGCTACACCTTC; CDR3aa: CASSTGPGDKSYGYTF
abundance: -; v_gene: TRBV4-2; d_gene: TRBD1; j_gene: TRBJ1-2; CDR3nt: TGTGCCAGCAGCCCCCCAGGGACAGTAACTAACTATGGCTACACCTTC; CDR3aa: CASSPPGTVTNYGYTF
abundance: -; v_gene: TRBV6-2/TRBV6-3; d_gene: TRBD1; j_gene: TRBJ2-7; CDR3nt: TGTGCCAGCAGTTTCCCAACTGGGACAGAAACCGCCTACGAGCAGTACTTC; CDR3aa: CASSFPTGTETAYEQYF
abundance: -; v_gene: TRBV24-1; d_gene: TRBD1; j_gene: TRBJ1-5; CDR3nt: TGTGCCACCAGTGATCGGACAGGGAGAAATCAGCCCCAGCATTTT; CDR3aa: CATSDRTGRNQPQHF
abundance: -; v_gene: TRBV18; d_gene: TRBD1; j_gene: TRBJ1-5; CDR3nt: TGTGCCAGCTCACCCGGGACAGCAAATCAGCCCCAGCATTTT; CDR3aa: CASSPGTANQPQHF
abundance: -; v_gene: TRBV29-1; d_gene: -; j_gene: TRBJ2-5; CDR3nt: TGCAGCGTTGCTCCGCAGGGGGAGACCCAGTACTTC; CDR3aa: CSVAPQGETQYF
abundance: once; v_gene: TRBV27; d_gene: -; j_gene: TRBJ1-3; CDR3nt: TGTGCCAGCAGTCCCCAAACCACAGGCGACGCGGGGGGAAACACCATATATTTT; CDR3aa: CASSPQTTGDAGGNTIYF
abundance: -; v_gene: TRBV12-3/TRBV12-4; d_gene: -; j_gene: TRBJ2-3; CDR3nt: TGTGCCAGCAGTTTACGGGCAGATACGCAGTATTTT; CDR3aa: CASSLRADTQYF
abundance: -; v_gene: TRBV4-1; d_gene: TRBD2; j_gene: TRBJ2-1; CDR3nt: TGCGCCAGCAGCCATAAGACTAGCGCAACACTGTTCTACAGTGAGCAGTTCTTC; CDR3aa: CASSHKTSATLFYSEQFF
abundance: -; v_gene: TRBV12-3/TRBV12-4; d_gene: TRBD1; j_gene: TRBJ1-2; CDR3nt: TGTGCCAGCAGTGCGACAGGGCCCTATGGCTACACCTTC; CDR3aa: CASSATGPYGYTF
abundance: -; v_gene: TRBV18; d_gene: TRBD2; j_gene: TRBJ2-1; CDR3nt: TGTGCCAGCTCACCACCGCCGGGGACTAGCGGGGGGGGAAGAGTCTACAATGAGCAGTTCTTC; CDR3aa: CASSPPPGTSGGGRVYNEQFF
abundance: -; v_gene: TRBV25-1; d_gene: -; j_gene: TRBJ2-5; CDR3nt: TGTGCCAGCAGTGAATGGGCTAAAGAGACCCAGTACTTC; CDR3aa: CASSEWAKETQYF
abundance: -; v_gene: TRBV19; d_gene: TRBD1; j_gene: TRBJ1-1; CDR3nt: TGTGCCAGTAGTACCCGGGCCGGACAGGGCGCTGAAGCTTTCTTT; CDR3aa: CASSTRAGQGAEAFF
abundance: -; v_gene: TRBV14; d_gene: TRBD2; j_gene: TRBJ2-1; CDR3nt: TGTGCCAGCAGCCTAACTAGCGGGGTTTTCATTAATGAGCAGTTCTTC; CDR3aa: CASSLTSGVFINEQFF
abundance: few; v_gene: TRBV12-3/TRBV12-4; d_gene: TRBD1; j_gene: TRBJ1-2; CDR3nt: TGTGCCAGCAGGGGGGACAGGGGCTATGGCTACACCTTC; CDR3aa: CASRGDRGYGYTF
abundance: -; v_gene: TRBV24-1; d_gene: -; j_gene: TRBJ1-1; CDR3nt: TGTGCCACCAGGGCGGGATCGAACACTGAAGCTTTCTTT; CDR3aa: CATRAGSNTEAFF
abundance: -; v_gene: TRBV6-6; d_gene: TRBD1; j_gene: TRBJ1-2; CDR3nt: TGTGCCAGCAGTCGCCCGGGACAGGGGAACTATGGCTACACCTTC; CDR3aa: CASSRPGQGNYGYTF
abundance: -; v_gene: TRBV27; d_gene: -; j_gene: TRBJ2-2; CDR3nt: TGTGCCACCGCTTTCTTCCGGGGTGGAACCGGGGAGCTGTTTTTT; CDR3aa: CATAFFRGGTGELFF
abundance: -; v_gene: TRBV5-6; d_gene: -; j_gene: TRBJ1-5; CDR3nt: TGTGCCAGCAGCTTTTTACAGGGCGATCAGCCCCAGCATTTT; CDR3aa: CASSFLQGDQPQHF
abundance: -; v_gene: TRBV28; d_gene: TRBD1; j_gene: TRBJ2-4; CDR3nt: TGTGCCAGCAGTTTAGAGAACAGGGGGAGGTGGGCCAAAAACATTCAGTACTTC; CDR3aa: CASSLENRGRWAKNIQYF
abundance: -; v_gene: TRBV6-2/TRBV6-3; d_gene: -; j_gene: TRBJ2-7; CDR3nt: TGTGCCAGCAGCGCCGGCGGCGAGCAGTACTTC; CDR3aa: CASSAGGEQYF
abundance: -; v_gene: TRBV5-1; d_gene: TRBD1; j_gene: TRBJ1-1; CDR3nt: TGCGCCAGCAGCTTGTGGGACAGGGTCGCTGAAGCTTTCTTT; CDR3aa: CASSLWDRVAEAFF
abundance: -; v_gene: TRBV6-4; d_gene: -; j_gene: TRBJ1-1; CDR3nt: TGTGCCAGCAGATTGACTGGATCGAACACTGAAGCTTTCTTT; CDR3aa: CASRLTGSNTEAFF
abundance: -; v_gene: TRBV7-2; d_gene: -; j_gene: TRBJ2-3; CDR3nt: TGTGCCAGCAGCTTAGTTTTGGGACTCCCGTGGTGGAACACAGATACGCAGTATTTT; CDR3aa: CASSLVLGLPWWNTDTQYF
abundance: -; v_gene: TRBV10-3; d_gene: TRBD2; j_gene: TRBJ2-1; CDR3nt: TGTGCCATCAGCGAAGGGACTAGCGGGAGTACCTACAATGAGCAGTTCTTC; CDR3aa: CAISEGTSGSTYNEQFF
abundance: -; v_gene: TRBV6-5; d_gene: -; j_gene: TRBJ1-5; CDR3nt: TGTGCCAGCAGCCTGGGACCCTCGGGAGCCCAGCATTTT; CDR3aa: CASSLGPSGAQHF
abundance: -; v_gene: TRBV6-1; d_gene: -; j_gene: TRBJ2-1; CDR3nt: TGTGCCAGCAGTGAAGCTGGGCAGACCTCCTACAATGAGCAGTTCTTC; CDR3aa: CASSEAGQTSYNEQFF
abundance: -; v_gene: TRBV3-1/TRBV3-2; d_gene: -; j_gene: TRBJ1-4; CDR3nt: TGTGCCAGCAGCCTTGGAGTTAAACTGTTTTTT; CDR3aa: CASSLGVKLFF
abundance: -; v_gene: TRBV6-5; d_gene: -; j_gene: TRBJ2-3; CDR3nt: TGTGCCAGCAGTTACGATGGGGCTGGCACAGATACGCAGTATTTT; CDR3aa: CASSYDGAGTDTQYF
abundance: -; v_gene: TRBV11-1; d_gene: -; j_gene: TRBJ1-1; CDR3nt: TGTGCCAGCAGCTTAAGTCTGGCAGCGCTTAACACTGAAGCTTTCTTT; CDR3aa: CASSLSLAALNTEAFF
abundance: -; v_gene: TRBV6-5; d_gene: TRBD1; j_gene: TRBJ1-3; CDR3nt: TGTGCCAGCAGCCCCGGGACAGGGGGTGGAAACACCATATATTTT; CDR3aa: CASSPGTGGGNTIYF
abundance: -; v_gene: TRBV18; d_gene: -; j_gene: TRBJ1-5; CDR3nt: TGTGCCAGCTCATTGGCAGGGTGGAATAGCAATCAGCCCCAGCATTTT; CDR3aa: CASSLAGWNSNQPQHF
abundance: -; v_gene: TRBV5-3; d_gene: -; j_gene: TRBJ1-1; CDR3nt: TGTGCCAGAAGCCCAGACAGGCTAAACACTGAAGCTTTCTTT; CDR3aa: CARSPDRLNTEAFF
abundance: -; v_gene: TRBV7-9; d_gene: -; j_gene: TRBJ2-5; CDR3nt: TGTGCCAGCAGTAAGGGGGAACAACCAGAGACCCAGTACTTC; CDR3aa: CASSKGEQPETQYF
abundance: -; v_gene: TRBV6-2/TRBV6-3; d_gene: -; j_gene: TRBJ1-1; CDR3nt: TGTGCCAGCAGTCCCAACAGGGTGGGCACTGAAGCTTTCTTT; CDR3aa: CASSPNRVGTEAFF
abundance: -; v_gene: TRBV5-1; d_gene: -; j_gene: TRBJ2-3; CDR3nt: TGCGCCAGCAGCTGGGGCATCACAGATACGCAGTATTTT; CDR3aa: CASSWGITDTQYF
abundance: -; v_gene: TRBV7-9; d_gene: TRBD1; j_gene: TRBJ1-2; CDR3nt: TGTGCCAGCAGCTTTTATAAGGGGGCTTTAGGCTACACCTTC; CDR3aa: CASSFYKGALGYTF
abundance: -; v_gene: TRBV12-3/TRBV12-4; d_gene: -; j_gene: TRBJ1-1; CDR3nt: TGTGCCAGCATCCTTCCCCCGAACACTGAAGCTTTCTTT; CDR3aa: CASILPPNTEAFF
abundance: -; v_gene: TRBV10-3; d_gene: TRBD1; j_gene: TRBJ2-7; CDR3nt: TGTGCCATATTACCCGACAGGGGACCTCCCTACGAGCAGTACTTC; CDR3aa: CAILPDRGPPYEQYF
abundance: -; v_gene: TRBV12-3/TRBV12-4; d_gene: -; j_gene: TRBJ2-1; CDR3nt: TGTGCCAGCAGTAATAACTTGAATGAGCAGTTCTTC; CDR3aa: CASSNNLNEQFF
abundance: -; v_gene: TRBV12-5; d_gene: -; j_gene: TRBJ1-1; CDR3nt: TGTGCTAGTGCCCTCGGGGAGATGAACACTGAAGCTTTCTTT; CDR3aa: CASALGEMNTEAFF
abundance: -; v_gene: TRBV7-9; d_gene: TRBD2; j_gene: TRBJ2-5; CDR3nt: TGTGCCAGCAGCAAACTCACTAGCGGAGGGGTCCAAGAGACCCAGTACTTC; CDR3aa: CASSKLTSGGVQETQYF
abundance: -; v_gene: TRBV10-3; d_gene: -; j_gene: TRBJ1-1; CDR3nt: TGTGCCATCAGACAGAACACTGAAGCTTTCTTT; CDR3aa: CAIRQNTEAFF
abundance: -; v_gene: TRBV29-1; d_gene: TRBD1; j_gene: TRBJ2-3; CDR3nt: TGCAGCGTTGAGTCACAGGGGGCGCTAATGGGTAATACGCAGTATTTT; CDR3aa: CSVESQGALMGNTQYF
abundance: -; v_gene: TRBV4-2; d_gene: TRBD2; j_gene: TRBJ2-5; CDR3nt: TGTGCCAGCAAACCCCGGGGTAGCGGGGGGGCTGAGGAGACCCAGTACTTC; CDR3aa: CASKPRGSGGAEETQYF
abundance: -; v_gene: TRBV4-1; d_gene: -; j_gene: TRBJ2-1; CDR3nt: TGCGCCAGCAAAGGGACCCGGGGGGCCCCCTACAATGAGCAGTTCTTC; CDR3aa: CASKGTRGAPYNEQFF
abundance: -; v_gene: TRBV4-3; d_gene: TRBD1; j_gene: TRBJ2-7; CDR3nt: TGCGCCAGCAGCCAAGAAACAGGGGGCCGGTACGAGCAGTACTTC; CDR3aa: CASSQETGGRYEQYF
abundance: -; v_gene: TRBV9; d_gene: -; j_gene: TRBJ2-2; CDR3nt: TGTGCCAGCAGCGTTAGTACAGGGATGAACACCGGGGAGCTGTTTTTT; CDR3aa: CASSVSTGMNTGELFF
abundance: -; v_gene: TRBV29-1; d_gene: TRBD1; j_gene: TRBJ2-7; CDR3nt: TGCAGCGTTACCACGGGACAGGGCTTTTACGAGCAGTACTTC; CDR3aa: CSVTTGQGFYEQYF
abundance: -; v_gene: TRBV5-1; d_gene: TRBD1; j_gene: TRBJ1-4; CDR3nt: TGCGCCAGCAGCTTGCAGGGGGCGGATGAAAAACTGTTTTTT; CDR3aa: CASSLQGADEKLFF